This TCR beta chain derives from a study of OX40 agonist ivuxolimab in advanced cancers. In terms of the full investigation: Ivuxolimab was an agonistic, fully human IgG2 monoclonal antibody directed against OX40 (CD134), a costimulatory receptor. Intravenous ivuxolimab was administered to patients every 2 weeks at six dose levels: 0.01, 0.1, 0.3, 1.5, 3 and 10 mg/kg. Among the roughly 52 dose-escalation patients, about 19 had hepatocellular carcinoma, some 15 melanoma, 9 renal cell carcinoma and 9 head and neck cancer. A male proportion of around 80% and a mean age of roughly 55 years, ranging from about 23 to 90, were recorded for the dose-escalation cohort. Patients were allowed to have had prior anti-PD-1, anti-PD-L1 or anti-CTLA-4 therapy, and around 43% of the dose-escalation patients had been treated with checkpoint inhibitors. Three dose-escalation patients achieved partial responses, one with hepatocellular carcinoma and two with cutaneous melanoma. Peripheral TCRbeta sequencing aimed to test whether ivuxolimab altered TCR sequence diversity and caused clonal T-cell expansion. The paper reports the monotherapy dose-escalation portion (N = 52 patients) of the phase I ivuxolimab trial.

Genomic DNA was isolated from the sorted cells so that the TCRbeta CDR3 region could be sequenced. The immunoSEQ Assay was used for sequencing of TCRbeta CDR3 regions. The immuneACCESS repertoire file appears here via TCRdb, limited to in-frame rearrangements. These files lack a portion of the clones; in checked studies, under half of the deficit traces to unresolved V genes, and the cause of the others is not known. The sample includes about 39,000 clones, with 75% to 85% observed a single time. 2% to 3% of the sample rests with the top ten. Of note for this clone: This clone's antigen is unknown. Base qualities are not provided; no much larger clone lies one nucleotide away.

Patients with a history of autoimmune disease or receiving systemic immunosuppression were excluded from the trial. In every dose cohort, peripheral blood was drawn for TCR sequencing at baseline, cycle 4 day 1, and cycle 7 day 1. The samples were taken from a phase I, first-in-human, multicenter, open-label dose-escalation trial of ivuxolimab. Adults with locally advanced or metastatic melanoma, renal cell, hepatocellular, or head and neck squamous cell carcinoma were enrolled in the trial. Before TCR sequencing, CD4+ T cells and CD8+ T cells were sorted from peripheral blood as separate populations. Looking up the germline V gene yields CDR1 SGHRS and CDR2 YFSETQ. Relative to germline, V is missing 4 bases and J is missing 5 bases, with 5 bases of the junction outside any gene match. Measured from the cysteine to the phenylalanine, the CDR3 is 14 residues long. CDR3 DNA only is kept here, 42 bases in frame from base 1.

The investigation overall reported the following: At doses of 0.1 to 3.0 mg/kg, clonal expansion of both CD4+ and CD8+ blood T cells was observed from baseline to week 6. On average, CD8+ T cells showed more expanded clones than CD4+ T cells after ivuxolimab. In the 0.1-3.0 mg/kg groups, partial responders had among the lowest normalized peripheral clonal expansion, particularly in CD8+ T cells. Antigen specificity was not determined for the clonally expanded peripheral T cells. Low levels of normalized T-cell clonal expansion were also shown by some nonresponding patients.

This clonotype was obtained from an adult with an advanced solid tumor such as melanoma, head and neck, liver or kidney cancer. This chain joins TRBV5-1 to TRBJ1-4; TRBD1 matches 7 bases in the middle. The sequences come from CD4+ or CD8+ T cells sorted from blood, collected in a trial of the OX40 agonist ivuxolimab. The CDR3 reads as follows: CASSPQGVNEKLFF. The nucleotide sequence reads as follows: TGCGCCAGCAGCCCCCAGGGGGTCAATGAAAAACTGTTTTTT.